A single sample gave rise to the 3 T cell receptor beta chains below, sequenced in a study of vaccination effects on CD4 cells after COVID-19. Method: immunoSEQ multiplex PCR; TCRdb's copy keeps in-frame clones and lacks some. The sample lists approximately 16,000 clones; roughly 70% were seen once. Their target antigens are unknown. Antigen-specific CD4+ T cells were expanded with viral peptide pools in the ViraFEST assay before sequencing. Isolating CD4+ T cells followed about 11 days of culture. Every participant took two doses of the BNT162b2 or mRNA-1273 vaccine. This specimen was CD4+ T cells from PBMCs cultured with HCoV-NL63 spike peptides, taken after COVID-19 vaccination. The receptor source for this set is a human donor who received a COVID-19 vaccine.

The rearrangement uses TRBV18 and TRBJ1-2; TRBD1 might be the D (5 bases). The germline CDR1 and CDR2 sequences are KGHSH and LQKENI. The CDR3 runs to 17 residues. V was clipped by 0 bases and J by 4 bases, with 18 bases between them. The CDR3 DNA follows: TGTGCCAGCTCACCACCGATCTGGGACCGGAGGTTCTATGGCTACACCTTC. Translated, it gives CASSPPIWDRRFYGYTF.

The J gene is TRBJ1-4, the V gene TRBV6-5, with D possibly TRBD1 on 6 matching bases. There are 15 residues in the CDR3. The germline V and J ends were trimmed by 0 bases and 3 bases, with 8 bases remaining between them. Germline lookup yields CDR1 MNHEY and CDR2 SVGAGI. The CDR3 coding sequence is TGTGCCAGCAGTTACTCGACAGGATCTAATGAAAAACTGTTTTTT. Amino acids: CASSYSTGSNEKLFF.

J is TRBJ1-2 and V is TRBV14, with D tentatively TRBD1 (5 bases). The CDR3 covers 15 residues. The V and J ends lost 8 bases and 7 bases respectively, with 23 bases between them. Germline assignment: CDR1 SGHDN and CDR2 FVKESK. The CDR3 region is CASSTSGTLRRGYTF. CDR3 DNA sequence: TGTGCCAGCTCAACTTCCGGGACCCTACGACGTGGCTACACCTTC.